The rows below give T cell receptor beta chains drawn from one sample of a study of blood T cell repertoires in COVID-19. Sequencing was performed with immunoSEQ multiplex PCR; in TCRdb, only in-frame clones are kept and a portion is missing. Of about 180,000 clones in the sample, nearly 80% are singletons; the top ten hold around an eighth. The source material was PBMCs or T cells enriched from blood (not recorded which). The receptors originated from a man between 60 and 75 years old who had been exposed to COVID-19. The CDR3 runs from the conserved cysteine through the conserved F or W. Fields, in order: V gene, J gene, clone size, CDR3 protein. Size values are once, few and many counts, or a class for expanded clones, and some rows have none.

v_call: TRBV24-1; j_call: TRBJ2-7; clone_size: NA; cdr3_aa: CATSSRDRVYEQYF
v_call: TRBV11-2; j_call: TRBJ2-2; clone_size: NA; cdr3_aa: CASSPQRSTGELFF
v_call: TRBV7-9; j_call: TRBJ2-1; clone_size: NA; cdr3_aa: CASSLFGGRDNEQFF
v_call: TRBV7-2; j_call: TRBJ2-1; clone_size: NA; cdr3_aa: CASSQGLGAYNEQFF
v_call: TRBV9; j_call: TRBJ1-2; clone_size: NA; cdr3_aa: CASSSRDRESGYTF
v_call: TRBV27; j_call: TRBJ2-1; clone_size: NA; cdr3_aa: CASSLGRPSSYNEQFF
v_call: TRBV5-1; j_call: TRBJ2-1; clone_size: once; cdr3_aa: CASSKGIPSTSIHNEQFF
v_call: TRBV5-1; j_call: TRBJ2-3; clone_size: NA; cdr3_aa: CASSLGGPGDTQYF
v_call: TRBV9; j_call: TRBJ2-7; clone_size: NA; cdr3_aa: CASSLRGGSNYEQYF
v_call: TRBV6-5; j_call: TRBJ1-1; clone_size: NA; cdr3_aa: CASSGMVRNTEAFF
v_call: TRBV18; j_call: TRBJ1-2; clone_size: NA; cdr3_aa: CASSPLEGGTDGYTF
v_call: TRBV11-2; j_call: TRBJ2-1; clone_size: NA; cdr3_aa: CASSSVLQRMFF
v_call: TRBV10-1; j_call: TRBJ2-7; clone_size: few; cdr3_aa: CASNFTRSEQYF
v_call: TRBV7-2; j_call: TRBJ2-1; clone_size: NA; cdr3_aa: CASSEKRGLAGGGDEQFF
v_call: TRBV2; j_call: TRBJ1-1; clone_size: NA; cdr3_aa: CASSGRGALPNTEAFF
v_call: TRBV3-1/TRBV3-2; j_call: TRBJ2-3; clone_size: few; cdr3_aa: CASSQVAGGPDTQYF
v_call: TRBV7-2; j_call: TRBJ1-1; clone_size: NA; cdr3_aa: CASSAREPMNTEAFF
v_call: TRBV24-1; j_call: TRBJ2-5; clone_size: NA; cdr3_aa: CATSAPKPGGEGETQYF
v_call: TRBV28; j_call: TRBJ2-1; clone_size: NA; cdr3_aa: CASRTNLARLLYNEQFF
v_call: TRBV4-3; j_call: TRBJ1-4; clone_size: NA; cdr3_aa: CASSQMTGLNEKLFF
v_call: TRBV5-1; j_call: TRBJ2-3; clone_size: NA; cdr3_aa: CASSPEGAGDTQYF
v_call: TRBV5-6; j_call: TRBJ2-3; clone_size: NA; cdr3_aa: CASSLRHRAVTDTQYF